Reported below is one T cell receptor beta chain. This entry is derived from a study of radiation and T cells in renal cell carcinoma. Using immunoSEQ multiplex PCR, the repertoire was profiled, and TCRdb retains in-frame clones only, with some absent. Among more than 120,000 clones listed, 80% to 90% were seen once. Germline V CDR1 and CDR2: MDHEN, SYDVKM. The CDR3 sequence is 14 residues long. V was pared by 2 bases and J by 4 bases, with 9 bases between. Indicated time point: blood 4 weeks post-SBRT, at nephrectomy. Specified treatment: 15 Gy SBRT to primary tumor, nephrectomy 4 weeks later. Nephrectomy followed 15 Gy stereotactic body radiation by 4 weeks. After SBRT, blood was collected at 2 and 4 weeks, plus baseline.

This material consisted of blood, taken from a patient whose treatment included radiotherapy and nephrectomy. This clonotype originated in a woman aged 45-59 years with renal cell carcinoma. The J gene is TRBJ1-5, the V gene TRBV28; D is perhaps TRBD1 (6 bases). The CDR3 nucleotides are TGTGCCAGCAGTTTAGCAGGGACAAATCAGCCCCAGCATTTT. Residues: CASSLAGTNQPQHF.